Listed below are T cell receptor beta chains from one sample, sequenced in a study of blood T cell repertoires in COVID-19. TCRdb's copy holds only in-frame clones and misses some; the assay was immunoSEQ multiplex PCR. The sample has some 450,000 clones, 70% to 90% seen once. Sequences were obtained from peripheral blood. The receptor set was obtained from a man between 18 and 29 years old with COVID-19, enrolled during active disease. Each CDR3 is given with its conserved first and last residue. A D gene is named only where the DNA matches it firmly. Expanded clones get a size class; other rows say once, few or many, or leave the size out.

v_call,j_call,d_call,clone_size,cdr3_nt,cdr3_aa
TRBV7-9,TRBJ1-1,NA,NA,TGTGCCAGCAGCCTGTCCGGGGGTGGGTACACTGAAGCTTTCTTT,CASSLSGGGYTEAFF
TRBV6-5,TRBJ2-5,TRBD1,NA,TGTGCCAGCAGACTAGGGGGCGTTTATCGAGAGACCCAGTACTTC,CASRLGGVYRETQYF
TRBV7-9,TRBJ2-7,TRBD2,NA,TGTGCCAGCAGCTTAAGTCTAGCGGGAGTCGAGCAGTACTTC,CASSLSLAGVEQYF
TRBV6-5,TRBJ1-3,NA,many,TGTGCCAGCAGTTACCGAGGGAGCTCTGGAAACACCATATATTTT,CASSYRGSSGNTIYF
TRBV5-5,TRBJ2-5,TRBD2,NA,TGTGCCAGCAGCCCACGCGGACTAGCGGGGCAAGAGACCCAGTACTTC,CASSPRGLAGQETQYF
TRBV5-1,TRBJ2-3,TRBD1,NA,TGCGCCAGCAGCCAAGGGGACAGGGGGTCAGATACGCAGTATTTT,CASSQGDRGSDTQYF
TRBV19,TRBJ1-1,NA,NA,TGTGCCAGTAGTATCGGGGGGGCTAGGAACACTGAAGCTTTCTTT,CASSIGGARNTEAFF
TRBV5-1,TRBJ1-1,NA,NA,TGCGCCAGCAGCCTCACGAACCGGGACTCTGGAGCTTTCTTT,CASSLTNRDSGAFF
TRBV5-6,TRBJ1-1,NA,NA,TGTGCCAGCAGCTTGGAATGGGTGAGGACTGAAGCTTTCTTT,CASSLEWVRTEAFF
TRBV28,TRBJ1-1,TRBD1,NA,TGTGCCAGCAGCTTAAGAAGGGGGCGAGCTTTCTTT,CASSLRRGRAFF